This TCR beta chain is drawn from a study of regulatory T cells in long-lasting Graves disease. Points from the study as a whole: Peripheral blood alone, not thyroid tissue, underwent study. Segments TRBV28, TRBJ1-2 and TRBJ2-5 showed preferential usage in persistent disease.

This clonotype was picked up many times. Its specificity is unknown. As for time point: persistent/refractory GD, antithyroid drugs over 5 years with positive TRAb. Extracted RNA from PBMCs served as the source of the TCR library. The peripheral blood volume drawn was about 10 milliliters, and it was collected into EDTA tubes. Trimming took 5 bases from V and 3 from J; bases not matched to a gene: 2. The CDR3 consists of 13 residues. Looked up from germline, CDR1 is ENHRY and CDR2 is SYGVKD. Construction of the TCR beta libraries employed iRepertoire HTBI primers in conjunction with Arm-PCR of CDR3 regions. Via MiXCR, TCRdb re-called the multiplex PCR reads, giving one row per CDR3 protein. The sample yields roughly 400,000 distinct CDR3 sequences, 20% to 25% seen once.

The sample was peripheral blood mononuclear cells (PBMCs), taken when the disease was refractory, from a patient treated with antithyroid drugs. The chain combines TRBV10-3 with TRBJ1-2; 8 bases agree with TRBD1. The source is a female donor with Graves disease. CDR3 amino acids: CAISTDRDYGYTF. CDR3 sequence (DNA): TGTGCCATCAGTACGGACAGGGACTATGGCTACACCTTC.